These T cell receptor beta chains were read from a single sample in a study of blood T cell repertoires in COVID-19. Sequenced by immunoSEQ multiplex PCR; TCRdb stores in-frame clones only, minus some. The sample carries some 220,000 clones, over 80% recorded once. Material for sequencing was peripheral blood. The source of these receptors is a human donor in a cohort sampled during active COVID-19. Both conserved end residues are part of each CDR3. The D gene is left open where the match is weak. Size values are once, few and many counts, or a class for expanded clones, and some rows have none.

CDR3	DNA	size	D	V	J
CASSLGASGIVEQFF	TGTGCCAGCAGCTTAGGAGCTAGCGGGATCGTTGAGCAGTTCTTC	NA	TRBD2	TRBV7-2	TRBJ2-1
CASSQIDSSDSNQPQHF	TGTGCCAGCTCGCAAATAGACAGCTCAGATAGCAATCAGCCCCAGCATTTT	NA	NA	TRBV18	TRBJ1-5
CASSLGTGGYTEAFF	TGTGCCAGCAGTTTAGGGACAGGGGGGTACACTGAAGCTTTCTTT	NA	TRBD1	TRBV28	TRBJ1-1
CATLEGAGGYTF	TGTGCCACCCTCGAGGGGGCGGGTGGCTACACCTTC	NA	TRBD1	TRBV6-5	TRBJ1-2
CASSLDDSIDEQYF	TGTGCCAGCAGCTTAGACGACAGTATCGACGAGCAGTACTTC	NA	NA	TRBV3-1/TRBV3-2	TRBJ2-7
CASSKDTGIRGEAFF	TGTGCCAGTAGTAAAGACACGGGGATCAGAGGTGAAGCTTTCTTT	NA	NA	TRBV19	TRBJ1-1
CASSWAGNQYF	TGTGCCAGCAGTTGGGCGGGAAACCAGTACTTC	NA	NA	TRBV12-3/TRBV12-4	TRBJ2-5
CASSLGTSYIPYEQYF	TGTGCCAGCAGCTTAGGGACTAGTTACATCCCCTACGAGCAGTACTTC	NA	TRBD2	TRBV7-2	TRBJ2-7
CASSLGTGGAETQYF	TGTGCCAGCAGCTTAGGGACAGGGGGTGCGGAGACCCAGTACTTC	few	TRBD1	TRBV11-3	TRBJ2-5
CASSPTTDNTEAFF	TGTGCCAGCTCACCAACGACAGACAACACTGAAGCTTTCTTT	NA	NA	TRBV18	TRBJ1-1
CASSPGWEDFYNEQFF	TGTGCCAGCAGCCCGGGTTGGGAGGACTTCTACAATGAGCAGTTCTTC	NA	NA	TRBV7-9	TRBJ2-1
CASSLEQGVGGYTF	TGTGCCAGCAGCTTAGAACAAGGGGTGGGTGGCTACACCTTC	NA	NA	TRBV7-2	TRBJ1-2
CASSPGTDYNEQFF	TGCGCCAGCAGCCCGGGGACTGACTACAATGAGCAGTTCTTC	once	NA	TRBV5-1	TRBJ2-1
CASSHFGAWDTSYNEQFF	TGTGCCAGCAGCCATTTTGGGGCTTGGGACACATCCTACAATGAGCAGTTCTTC	NA	NA	TRBV14	TRBJ2-1
CASSLVNMQGGGYTF	TGTGCCAGCAGCTTAGTAAATATGCAGGGGGGAGGCTACACCTTC	NA	TRBD1	TRBV7-2	TRBJ1-2
CASSVRQGPYNEQFF	TGTGCCAGTAGTGTAAGACAGGGGCCCTACAATGAGCAGTTCTTC	NA	TRBD1	TRBV19	TRBJ2-1
CASSSTSGVDNEQFF	TGTGCTAGCAGCTCAACTAGCGGGGTGGACAATGAGCAGTTCTTC	few	TRBD2	TRBV7-7	TRBJ2-1
CASGTSASTDTQYF	TGTGCCAGCGGGACTAGCGCGAGCACAGATACGCAGTATTTT	once	TRBD2	TRBV3-1/TRBV3-2	TRBJ2-3